This T cell receptor (beta chain) originates from a study of T cell repertoires in ileal Crohn's disease. Study-wide results and caveats: Compared with CD4 T cells, sorted CD8 cells carried more expanded clones.

A single count supports this clone. The antigen remains unidentified. Time point meaning: neoterminal ileum biopsy at postoperative endoscopy, about 6 months after surgery. Measured with immunoSEQ multiplex PCR; TCRdb has only the in-frame clones, and not every one. The table has about 62,000 clones, roughly nine tenths seen once. Trimming pared 6 bases from V and 9 bases from J, leaving 12 bases between. CDR3 length: 13 amino acids. Looked up from germline, CDR1 is MDHEN and CDR2 is SYDVKM. Sequencing was done on a sample of ileal tissue. The receptor's source is an adult with Crohn's disease. J is TRBJ1-6 and V is TRBV28; D is undetermined. The CDR3 here is CASRWQEGSPLHF. DNA for the CDR3: TGTGCCAGCAGGTGGCAGGAGGGTTCACCCCTCCACTTT.